These 10 T cell receptor beta chains were all obtained from the same sample, sequenced in a study of cytomegalovirus exposure and HLA in healthy donors. Libraries were prepared by immunoSEQ multiplex PCR; TCRdb keeps only in-frame clonotypes and omits some of them. The sample has more than 80,000 clones, around 90% seen once. Sequences were obtained from PBMCs. Receptors were obtained from a woman aged 18 to 35 in good health and CMV-seropositive.

The chain employs TRBV18 and TRBJ2-7; 8 bases match TRBD1. V shed 3 bases, J shed 3 bases, and the junction held 4 bases outside the gene matches. The CDR3 covers 14 residues. Germline CDR1 reads KGHSH; CDR2 reads LQKENI. The CDR3 sequence is CASSPRGLHYEQYF. The DNA of the CDR3 is TGTGCCAGCTCACCCAGGGGGCTTCACTACGAGCAGTACTTC.

The gene calls are TRBV27 and TRBJ2-5; D perhaps matches TRBD1 (5 bases). Germline assignment: CDR1 MNHEY and CDR2 SMNVEV (reference sequence). V lost 5 bases to trimming and J lost 4 bases, with 14 bases between them. The CDR3 is made up of 14 amino acids. CDR3 bases: TGTGCCAGCAGTCCGACAGCGCGTCGAGAGACCCAGTACTTC. Protein: CASSPTARRETQYF.

The genes are TRBV19 and TRBJ2-1, with D possibly TRBD1 on 6 matching bases. Germline CDR1 is LNHDA and CDR2 is SQIVND (reference sequence). The ends were cut back, 6 bases at V and 3 bases at J, with 12 bases in the middle. The CDR3 is made up of 14 amino acids. CDR3 coding DNA: TGTGCCAGTAGGACAGGTCGCCTCTACAATGAGCAGTTCTTC. It specifies CASRTGRLYNEQFF.

J is TRBJ1-6 and V is TRBV28, with 7 bases identical to TRBD1. This CDR3 is 17 amino acids long. Germline CDR1 MDHEN, CDR2 SYDVKM. J was trimmed by 7 bases and V by 8 bases; bases with no gene match: 17. The CDR3 region is CASGPGQGGMRNSPLHF. The CDR3 nucleotides read TGTGCCAGCGGTCCGGGGCAGGGGGGTATGAGAAATTCACCCCTCCACTTT.

V usage is TRBV19 and J usage is TRBJ1-2, with no clear D. Trimming pared 7 bases from V and 6 bases from J, leaving 9 bases between. The CDR3 runs to 11 residues. Germline values: CDR1 LNHDA, CDR2 SQIVND (reference sequence). CDR3 region: CASNGQDGYTF. CDR3 DNA sequence: TGTGCCAGTAATGGCCAAGATGGCTACACCTTC.

The rearrangement joins TRBV5-6 to TRBJ2-5; a weak D match, TRBD2 (6 bases). Germline lookup yields CDR1 SGHDT and CDR2 YYEEEE. V was trimmed by 3 bases and J by 1 base, leaving 13 bases between them. This CDR3 comprises 15 residues. Here the CDR3 reads CASSSGPGLQETQYF. CDR3 DNA sequence: TGTGCCAGCAGCTCTGGACCGGGACTCCAAGAGACCCAGTACTTC.

CDR3 coding DNA: TGTGCCAGCAGCCGTCTTAGCGGGAGCTCCTACGAGCAGTACTTC. It translates to CASSRLSGSSYEQYF. This chain uses TRBV28 with TRBJ2-7; 9 nucleotides match TRBD2. Germline V gene lookup returns CDR1 MDHEN and CDR2 SYDVKM. This CDR3 comprises 15 residues. Trimming took 6 bases from V and 0 from J; bases not matched to a gene: 6.

The chain couples TRBV28 to TRBJ2-7; D perhaps matches TRBD1 (6 bases). CDR1 is MDHEN and CDR2 is SYDVKM in the germline V gene. Trimming left V 3 bases short and J 2 bases short, with 8 bases between. The CDR3 covers 13 residues. CDR3 sequence reads: CASSLRQAYEQYV. The CDR3 DNA follows: TGTGCCAGCAGTTTGAGACAGGCCTACGAGCAGTACGTC.

V usage is TRBV15 and J usage is TRBJ2-2; 8 bases fit TRBD1. This CDR3 is 13 amino acids long. The germline CDR1 and CDR2 sequences are LNHNV and YYDKDF (reference sequence). The ends lost 10 bases at V and 3 bases at J; junction bases unmatched: 4. The CDR3 DNA sequence: TGTGCCAGCAAACAGGGGGACACCGGGGAGCTGTTTTTT. Protein product: CASKQGDTGELFF.

The genes are TRBV2 and TRBJ2-1, with a possible D match to TRBD2 (5 bases). Trimming took 8 bases from V and 2 from J, leaving 16 bases between them. Germline-derived CDR1 and CDR2 are SNHLY and FYNNEI. This CDR3 has 15 amino acids. The chain's CDR3 is CASGHQLGAYNEQFF. CDR3 in DNA: TGTGCCAGCGGGCACCAATTGGGAGCCTACAATGAGCAGTTCTTC.